This TCR beta chain came from a study of T cell changes during pregnancy in multiple sclerosis (dated by TCRdb to about 2019). General notes on the study: Changes in the T cell repertoire over the course of pregnancy were examined in this study in women with multiple sclerosis.

The method was the immunoSEQ multiplex PCR assay. TCRdb carries this immuneACCESS record with in-frame sequences only. Its versions omit some clonotypes, under half of them owing to an unresolved V gene in the studies checked, with the rest unexplained. The sample profile shows 35,000 or so clones; approximately 90% of them were found once. The ten largest clones take up approximately 2.6% of the sample. The CDR3 measures 13 amino acids from cysteine to phenylalanine. Only the CDR3 DNA stays, 39 bases, in frame from base 1. V is reduced by 2 bases and J by 3 bases, leaving a spacing of 6 bases between them. CDR1 and CDR2, per the germline V gene, are SNHLY and FYNNEI. In the case of this clone: Its antigen is unknown. There are no base qualities to consult, and no much larger clone falls within one base.

The specimen was CD4+ T cells from peripheral blood mononuclear cells, collected in the third trimester of pregnancy. The TCR sequence derives from a female donor in good health, enrolled as a control in a pregnancy study. Rearrangement joined TRBV2 to TRBJ2-3, with the D gene too uncertain to name. The CDR3 protein sequence reads: CASSELPTDTQYF. DNA sequence: TGTGCCAGCAGTGAACTCCCGACAGATACGCAGTATTTT.